Here is one T cell receptor beta chain with its context. The clone's antigen remains unknown. Base qualities are not provided; no much larger clone lies one nucleotide away. This sample was included in a study of vaccination effects on CD4 cells after COVID-19 (dated by TCRdb to between 2022 and 2023). In terms of the full investigation: After vaccination, three convalescent patients were sampled both early (day +14) and late (day +241, +227, +161 respectively). Across the study, the median time from the second dose to post-vaccine sampling was 72 days (range 14 to 241). In both COVID-19 convalescent patients and infection-naive vaccine recipients, the study compared SARS-CoV-2 spike-specific CD4+ TCR repertoires from before mRNA vaccination with those from after it. Altogether, around 9 COVID-19 convalescent patients and a handful of SARS-CoV-2-naive healthy vaccine recipients made up the full study. The Oncomine TCR Beta short-read assay on an Illumina iSeq 100 was used to sequence cultures from other donors in the study.

In the ViraFEST assay, PBMC were stimulated with viral peptide pools, and TCR sequencing was then used to find antigen-specific CD4+ T cell clonotypes based on their expansion. After 10 days of culture, CD4+ T cells were isolated with the EasySep CD4+ T cell isolation kit. Convalescent patients had PCR-confirmed SARS-CoV-2 infection between March and December 2020, before Alpha, Beta and Delta variants emerged in the United States. Participants received two doses of either the BNT162b2 or the mRNA-1273 mRNA SARS-CoV-2 vaccine. About 2.1 million PBMC per well were cultured with 8.5 to 10 ug/ml peptides in IMDM containing around 5.3% human AB serum, 10 IU/ml IL-2 and gentamicin. Half of the culture medium was replaced with fresh IL-2-containing medium on days 3 and 7. Each peptide stimulation condition was cultured in triplicate wells unless otherwise noted. Using Ficoll-Paque Plus gradient centrifugation, PBMC were separated from whole blood and then either used fresh or cryopreserved at -140C. The overlapping peptide pools covered the spike proteins of SARS-CoV-2 and of the common cold coronaviruses HCoV-NL63, HCoV-OC43 and HCoV-229E. Genomic DNA was extracted from cultured CD4+ T cells with the QIAamp micro DNA kit.

Counted from cysteine to phenylalanine, this CDR3 has 15 amino acids. The read is trimmed to its CDR3 DNA, 45 bases read in frame from base 1. Germline trimming: 4 bases from V, 11 bases from J; junction bases outside gene matches: 12. The CDR1 and CDR2 encoded by the germline V gene are SGHRS and YFSETQ. Results and caveats for the whole study, not just this receptor: For convalescent patients, new clones induced by the vaccine made up most of the post-vaccine spike-reactive repertoire, and these new clones were largely distinct from the clones induced by infection. The study was limited by a small number of convalescent patients and lacked early post-infection timepoints. Both infection-induced and vaccine-induced clones contracted markedly at late post-vaccination timepoints, which is consistent with waning T cell responses.

The library came from the immunoSEQ multiplex PCR assay. DNA from the CD4+ T cells that had been cultured and isolated underwent TCR beta CDR3 sequencing. Per the source publication's procedure: Non-productive TCR sequences were removed, reads were trimmed to the CDR3 region, and CDR3s of at least 7 amino acids were retained. The MANAFEST web app was used to pick out antigen-specific clonotypes by comparing their expansion in peptide wells with that in reference cultures. To count as positive, a clone had to show expansion at FDR<0.05 compared with the reference and with all other wells, an odds ratio above 5, and a frequency above 0.1% in two replicate wells. A clonotype was defined as cross-reactive if the clonotype was significantly expanded both in SARS-CoV-2 spike wells and in at least one common cold coronavirus spike condition. Levenshtein distance calculated with the stringdist R package was used to assess CDR3 similarity, and unrooted trees were constructed with ape in R 3.6.1. TCRdb re-hosts the immuneACCESS table, in-frame sequences only. Its copies lack some clones; in the studies checked, an unresolved V gene accounts for under half of them, and the cause for the rest is not known. The V and J calls and the clone size are those of that table, but D and trimming were determined from the DNA. The sample table shows more than 10,000 clones, and approximately 70% are seen once. The leading ten clones occupy 33% of the sample.

Here the chain combines TRBV5-1 and TRBJ1-1; 12 junctional bases match TRBD1. The source is a human donor who had a prior SARS-CoV-2 infection. Sequencing used CD4+ T cells from PBMCs cultured with HCoV-NL63 spike peptides, obtained after COVID-19 vaccination. Read against the paper, the sample's cell subset or site label means: HCoV-NL63 spike overlapping peptide pool stimulation. The CDR3 amino acid sequence is: CASSIRNRDRGRAFF. The DNA sequence follows: TGCGCCAGCAGCATAAGAAACCGGGACAGGGGGCGGGCTTTCTTT.